One T cell receptor (delta chain) is described in this entry. This likely stems from a read error, as it lies one base from a far larger clone. Other DNA sequences from this sample encode an identical CDR3 as well. TCRdb re-called the RT-PCR reads through CATT. The sample includes some 660 delta-chain clones, 6.7% of them seen just once. The entry originates in a study of gamma-delta T cells after stem cell transplantation. The TCR sequence derives from a human donor. It is not recorded whose cells these are; they may come from a transplant donor. The specimen sequenced was gamma-delta T cells.

The CDR3 nucleotides read TGTGCAGCAACGCCGGACTTCCTGCGAAATACACTGGGGGATACCCTACTGTACACCGATAAACTCATCTTT. Encoded protein: CAATPDFLRNTLGDTLLYTDKLIF. The chain combines TRAV29/DV5 with TRDJ1; 12 bases are shared with TRDD3. CDR1 is NSMFDY and CDR2 is ISSIKDK in the germline V gene. The V segment lost 3 bases and the J segment 0 bases; nucleotides outside the gene matches: 30. CDR3 length equals 24 residues.